Presented here are 3 T cell receptor beta chains from one specimen sequenced in a study of identical twins. Via MiXCR, TCRdb re-called the 5' RACE reads, giving one row per CDR3 protein. In the table there are 1.5 million to 2 million distinct CDR3 sequences, roughly 35% of which are singletons. Source material: cord blood. Receptors were obtained from a newborn girl in good health.

This clonotype was counted only a few times. Written as DNA, the CDR3 is TGCGCCAGCAGCCAAGATTACAGCCAAGAGACCCAGTACTTC. Translated, it gives CASSQDYSQETQYF. The gene calls are TRBV4-1 and TRBJ2-5; D remains unclear. The V gene's germline CDR1 is MGHRA and CDR2 YSYEKL. V lost 0 bases and J lost 1, with 6 bases in between. There are 14 residues in the CDR3.

This clonotype was counted between two and nine times. The chain carries TRBV11-2 and TRBJ2-1; a weak D match, TRBD2 (5 bases). CDR3 length equals 13 residues. Trimming stripped 5 bases from V and 8 bases from J, with 13 bases between. The germline CDR1 and CDR2 sequences are SGHAT and FQNNGV. The CDR3 reads CASSQKLGDEQFF. The CDR3 DNA sequence: TGTGCCAGCAGCCAAAAACTAGGCGATGAGCAGTTCTTC.

Turning to this clonotype: Mismatch with germline at one junction end may stem from a read error. The genes are TRBV9 and TRBJ2-4, with D perhaps matching TRBD2 (6 bases). The end of the DNA aligns better with TRBJ2-7, so the J call may be wrong. Germline assignment: CDR1 SGDLS and CDR2 YYNGEE. This CDR3 has 15 amino acids. CDR3 loop: CTSSVDPGLSYEQYF. The DNA for the CDR3 is TGTACCAGCAGCGTAGATCCGGGACTTTCCTACGAGCAGTACTTC.